This T cell receptor (beta chain) is from a study of regulatory T cells in long-lasting Graves disease. Study information: Patients with new Graves' disease had used antithyroid drugs below 3 months.

This CDR3 is 16 amino acids long. Germline V gene lookup returns CDR1 MDHEN and CDR2 SYDVKM. The germline V and J ends were trimmed by 5 bases and 0 bases, with 14 bases remaining between them. Arm-PCR of CDR3 regions and iRepertoire HTBI primers were used to build TCR beta libraries. TCRdb fed the multiplex PCR reads into MiXCR, producing one record per CDR3 protein. The data hold 560,000 or so distinct CDR3 sequences, with 15% to 20% observed a single time. The time point here: newly diagnosed GD, antithyroid drugs for less than 3 months. PBMC-extracted RNA yielded the TCR library. All patients originated from an endocrinology department located in Xi'an, China. The sample was also linked to a second study, of T cells in Graves' hyperthyroidism and ophthalmopathy. This second study notes: Separating ophthalmopathy from stable hyperthyroidism was achieved by a 13 V-J model.

The source was peripheral blood mononuclear cells (PBMCs), collected at new diagnosis, from a patient treated with antithyroid drugs. The origin of this receptor is a young man with Graves disease. The genes are TRBV28 and TRBJ1-5; a possible D gene is TRBD1 (5 bases). Here the CDR3 reads CASSRRWGSSNQPQHF. In DNA form, the CDR3 reads TGTGCCAGCAGTCGAAGATGGGGGAGTAGCAATCAGCCCCAGCATTTT.